The 17 T cell receptor beta chains presented below share a single source sample, sequenced in a study of blood T cell repertoires in COVID-19. Profiling relied on immunoSEQ multiplex PCR, and the TCRdb table lists in-frame clones only, not all of them. Of 30,000 to 35,000 clones in the sample, 80% to 90% were seen once. The specimen sequenced was peripheral blood. The receptors originated from a man in his 60s with active COVID-19.

V and J are TRBV15 and TRBJ1-2, with a weak D call TRBD1 (6 bases). The CDR3 runs to 14 residues. Trimming left V 4 bases short and J 6 bases short, with 15 bases between. Germline values: CDR1 LNHNV, CDR2 YYDKDF (reference sequence). CDR3 in amino acids: CATSTRVKGDGYTF. The CDR3 DNA is TGTGCCACCAGCACGAGAGTTAAGGGGGATGGCTACACCTTC.

The V and J genes are TRBV30 and TRBJ1-2, with 8 bases fitting TRBD1. After removal of 3 bases from V and 6 bases from J, the junction contained 6 bases not matched to a gene. CDR1 and CDR2 (germline): GTSNPN, SVGIG (reference sequence). The CDR3 runs to 13 residues. CDR3 in amino acids: CAWRGNRGNGYTF. The CDR3, as DNA: TGTGCCTGGAGGGGCAACAGGGGGAATGGCTACACCTTC.

This rearrangement joins TRBV6-6 to TRBJ1-5; TRBD1 is a possible D gene (6 bases). The germline V gene has CDR1 MNHNY and CDR2 SVGAGI (reference sequence). This CDR3 region has 12 residues. Deletions cut 9 bases from V and 4 bases from J, with 10 bases between. The CDR3 loop reads CASGQLNQPQHF. The CDR3 bases are TGTGCCAGTGGACAGCTAAATCAGCCCCAGCATTTT.

The V and J genes are TRBV29-1 and TRBJ1-1; 8 nucleotides agree with TRBD1. The CDR3 runs 12 residues. Germline V gene data show CDR1 as SQVTM and CDR2 as ANQGSEA. The V and J ends lost 8 bases and 4 bases, in that order; junction bases with no gene match: 6. The CDR3 protein is CSTVTGGTEAFF. CDR3 nucleotide sequence: TGCAGCACCGTAACAGGGGGCACTGAAGCTTTCTTT.

CDR3 in amino acids: CASSKDRGYTEAFF. CDR3 in DNA: TGTGCCAGCAGCAAGGACAGGGGTTACACTGAAGCTTTCTTT. This rearrangement joins TRBV4-2 to TRBJ1-1; 9 nucleotides match TRBD1. This CDR3 contains 14 residues. Germline assignment: CDR1 LGHNA and CDR2 YNFKEQ. V lost 5 bases and J lost 3; bases outside the gene matches: 4.

J is TRBJ1-1 and V is TRBV3-1 (or the pseudogene TRBV3-2), with D perhaps matching TRBD1 (5 bases). This CDR3 is 13 amino acids long. V lost 4 bases to trimming and J lost 7 bases, with 13 bases between them. Germline lookup yields CDR1 LGHDT and CDR2 YNNKEL (reference sequence). For the CDR3, the DNA is TGTGCCAGCAGCCCTCGGCGGGACCATGAAGCTTTCTTT. It yields the protein CASSPRRDHEAFF.

The V call is TRBV18, the J call TRBJ2-1, with D perhaps matching TRBD2 (6 bases). Germline assignment: CDR1 KGHSH and CDR2 LQKENI. CDR3 length equals 17 residues. Trimming pared 0 bases from V and 8 bases from J, leaving 20 bases between. CDR3 in DNA: TGTGCCAGCTCACCACCGGTGATAGCGGATGCTGGGGATGAGCAGTTCTTC. Protein: CASSPPVIADAGDEQFF.

The V call is TRBV7-8, the J call TRBJ1-1; D is possibly TRBD1 (6 bases). V shed 4 bases and J shed 5 bases, with 11 bases lying between them. In germline, CDR1 is SGHVS, CDR2 FQNEAQ. This CDR3 is built from 13 residues. CDR3: CASSWGRGTEAFF. The CDR3 nucleotides read TGTGCCAGCAGCTGGGGCAGGGGAACTGAAGCTTTCTTT.

The chain combines TRBV21-1 with TRBJ2-1; the table's TRBD1 call for D was not verified on the DNA. TRBV21-1 is flagged as a pseudogene. This CDR3 comprises 15 residues. CDR3 residues: CASSQPGQAGNEQFF. In DNA, the CDR3 is TGTGCCAGCAGTCAGCCGGGACAGGCGGGGAATGAGCAGTTCTTC.

The DNA for the CDR3 is TGTGCCAGCAAGTACGCAGGGGGCGCGGTTCGTGTCTATGGCTACACCTTC. Translation gives CASKYAGGAVRVYGYTF. This chain uses TRBV28 with TRBJ1-2; TRBD1 agrees at 8 bases. CDR3 size: 17 residues. Germline CDR1 and CDR2: MDHEN and SYDVKM. With 7 bases clipped from V and 4 bases from J, the junction kept 17 bases outside the gene matches.

The rearrangement uses TRBV7-9 and TRBJ2-7; D is perhaps TRBD2 (5 bases). The CDR3 length is 14 residues. Germline V gives CDR1 SEHNR, CDR2 FQNEAQ (reference sequence). Trimming removed 1 base at V and 3 bases at J, with 10 bases between. In DNA form, the CDR3 reads TGTGCCAGCAGCTTAGTGGCTAGCTTCTACGAGCAGTACTTC. Encoded protein: CASSLVASFYEQYF. Full variable domain (rest looked up from reference TRBV7-9 and TRBJ2-7): DTGVSQNPRHKITKRGQNVTFRCDPISEHNRLYWYRQTLGQGPEFLTYFQNEAQLEKSRLLSDRFSAERPKGSFSTLEIQRTEQGDSAMYLCASSLVASFYEQYFGPGTRLTVT.

The CDR3 spells CASSLSTGAATEQYF. CDR3 sequence (DNA): TGTGCCAGCAGTCTTTCGACAGGGGCAGCCACCGAGCAGTACTTC. The chain has TRBV27 and TRBJ2-7, with 8 bases aligning to TRBD1. V was pared by 5 bases and J by 6 bases, with 12 bases of the junction left unmatched. Per the germline V gene, CDR1 is MNHEY and CDR2 is SMNVEV (reference sequence). The CDR3 is made up of 15 amino acids.

The chain is built from TRBV9 and TRBJ1-6; perhaps TRBD1 as D (5 bases). The CDR3 runs to 14 residues. Trimming stripped 7 bases from V and 8 bases from J, with 16 bases between. Per germline, CDR1 SGDLS and CDR2 YYNGEE. The CDR3 protein is CASSRTTTDSPLHF. In DNA, the CDR3 is TGTGCCAGCTCCAGGACAACCACGGATTCACCCCTCCACTTT.

The V call is TRBV18, the J call TRBJ2-2, with a weak D call TRBD1 (5 bases). Germline-derived CDR1 and CDR2 are KGHSH and LQKENI. Trimming shortened V by 2 bases and J by 0 bases, and 13 bases separated the two germline ends. CDR3 length: 17 residues. The CDR3: CASSPEWKGTNTGELFF. The CDR3 nucleotides are TGTGCCAGCTCACCAGAGTGGAAGGGGACGAACACCGGGGAGCTGTTTTTT.

The chain recombines TRBV7-2 with TRBJ1-3; D is perhaps TRBD1 (5 bases). V lost 4 bases and J lost 4, with 11 bases in between. CDR1 SGHTA and CDR2 FQGNSA come from the germline V gene. The CDR3 runs 14 residues. The CDR3 DNA reads TGTGCCAGCAGCTACCGGGCAGGGGGAAACACCATATATTTT. This sequence encodes CASSYRAGGNTIYF.

The J gene is TRBJ2-1, the V gene TRBV9; no clear D. This CDR3 is 14 amino acids long. V was pared by 0 bases and J by 0 bases, with 4 bases between. Per the germline V gene, CDR1 is SGDLS and CDR2 is YYNGEE. The CDR3 is CASSVESSYNEQFF. In DNA form, the CDR3 reads TGTGCCAGCAGCGTAGAGAGCTCCTACAATGAGCAGTTCTTC.

This chain uses TRBV7-9 with TRBJ2-7, with TRBD2 identical over 7 bases. The CDR3 extends over 14 amino acids. Germline CDR1 is SEHNR and CDR2 is FQNEAQ (reference sequence). V was clipped by 5 bases and J by 2 bases; unmatched bases: 6. CDR3 region: CASSPPGGTYEQYF. CDR3 coding DNA: TGTGCCAGCAGCCCGCCGGGAGGCACCTACGAGCAGTACTTC.